The rows below give T cell receptor beta chains drawn from one sample of a study of chemoradiotherapy in HPV16-positive cancers. Assay used: immunoSEQ multiplex PCR; TCRdb lists only in-frame clones, some missing. The data hold 3,000 to 4,500 clones, with about 94% observed a single time. This sample was gathered from a patient who underwent chemoradiotherapy. All receptors derive from a human donor with HPV-associated anogenital cancer. Both conserved end residues are part of each CDR3. Each record gives: V gene, clone size, D gene, J gene, CDR3 protein, CDR3 DNA. The D gene is left open where the match is weak. Size is omitted from some rows. Given values are once, few, many or a class for expanded clones.

TRBV30	NA	TRBD1	TRBJ1-4	CAWSVKGAGTLNEKLFF	TGTGCCTGGAGTGTAAAGGGGGCCGGGACACTGAATGAAAAACTGTTTTTT
TRBV7-8	NA	NA	TRBJ1-4	CASSLAVQDSNEKLFF	TGTGCCAGCAGCTTAGCCGTACAGGACAGTAATGAAAAACTGTTTTTT
TRBV2	NA	NA	TRBJ2-4	CASRGAKNIQYF	TGTGCCAGCAGGGGAGCCAAAAACATTCAGTACTTC
TRBV5-1	NA	TRBD2	TRBJ2-2	CASSLALRGGDTGELFF	TGCGCCAGCAGCTTGGCCCTGCGCGGGGGGGACACCGGGGAGCTGTTTTTT
TRBV5-4	NA	TRBD1	TRBJ2-7	CASSRPGQGPYEQYF	TGTGCCAGCAGCCGACCGGGACAGGGCCCCTACGAGCAGTACTTC
TRBV11-1	NA	NA	TRBJ2-3	CASSLAMGTDTQYF	TGTGCCAGCAGCTTAGCGATGGGGACAGATACGCAGTATTTT
TRBV6-5	NA	TRBD1	TRBJ1-1	CASIGDRANTEAFF	TGTGCCAGCATCGGAGACAGGGCGAACACTGAAGCTTTCTTT
TRBV19	NA	NA	TRBJ1-5	CASSPQGGGFNQPQHF	TGTGCCAGTAGCCCTCAGGGAGGGGGGTTCAATCAGCCCCAGCATTTT
TRBV27	NA	NA	TRBJ2-1	CASKGGAPTSYNEQFF	TGTGCCAGCAAAGGCGGCGCCCCTACCTCTTACAATGAGCAGTTCTTC
TRBV27	NA	TRBD2	TRBJ2-7	CASSLSASGSIGEQYF	TGTGCCAGCAGTTTATCTGCTAGCGGGAGCATCGGCGAGCAGTACTTC
TRBV27	NA	NA	TRBJ1-2	CASSLRARPNYGYTF	TGTGCCAGCAGTTTACGGGCAAGGCCAAACTATGGCTACACCTTC
TRBV15	NA	TRBD1	TRBJ1-4	CATSRVTGATNEKLFF	TGTGCCACCAGCAGAGTAACAGGGGCAACTAATGAAAAACTGTTTTTT
TRBV6-1	NA	NA	TRBJ2-7	CASSVAGVTGAYEQYF	TGTGCCAGCAGTGTAGCAGGTGTGACAGGAGCCTACGAGCAGTACTTC
TRBV13	NA	NA	TRBJ2-5	CASSSSTPSEQETQYF	TGTGCCAGCAGCTCCTCAACCCCTAGCGAACAAGAGACCCAGTACTTC
TRBV5-1	NA	NA	TRBJ2-7	CARWDGTYEQYF	TGCGCCAGGTGGGACGGCACCTACGAGCAGTACTTC
TRBV5-6	NA	NA	TRBJ2-3	CASSQGGAQYF	TGTGCCAGCAGCCAGGGAGGAGCGCAGTATTTT
TRBV5-1	NA	NA	TRBJ2-1	CASSLAELREQFF	TGCGCCAGCAGCTTGGCCGAACTACGCGAGCAGTTCTTC
TRBV9	NA	NA	TRBJ2-3	CASSFGNTQYF	TGTGCCAGCAGCTTCGGAAATACGCAGTATTTT
TRBV5-1	NA	TRBD2	TRBJ2-5	CASSAGTSGGQETQYF	TGCGCCAGCAGCGCGGGGACTAGCGGAGGACAAGAGACCCAGTACTTC
TRBV5-6	NA	TRBD2	TRBJ2-3	CASSRLAGDTQYF	TGTGCCAGCAGCAGACTAGCGGGAGATACGCAGTATTTT
TRBV27	NA	NA	TRBJ1-2	CASSLSSNYGYTF	TGTGCCAGCAGTTTAAGTTCTAACTATGGCTACACCTTC
TRBV19	NA	TRBD2	TRBJ2-7	CASSIALSGSYEQYF	TGTGCCAGTAGTATAGCCCTAAGCGGGAGCTACGAGCAGTACTTC
TRBV30	NA	NA	TRBJ1-3	CAWTQTAGGNTIYF	TGTGCCTGGACCCAAACCGCGGGAGGAAACACCATATATTTT
TRBV7-9	once	TRBD1	TRBJ2-2	CASSSGQGEGGELFF	TGTGCCAGCAGCTCGGGACAGGGGGAAGGCGGGGAGCTGTTTTTT
TRBV27	once	NA	TRBJ2-3	CASSLTSTDTQYF	TGTGCCAGCAGTTTAACTAGCACAGATACGCAGTATTTT
TRBV2	NA	TRBD1	TRBJ2-7	CASSEAQGTAYYEQYF	TGTGCCAGCAGTGAAGCCCAAGGGACAGCATATTACGAGCAGTACTTC
TRBV9	once	NA	TRBJ1-6	CASSGNWGGGNSPLHF	TGTGCCAGCAGCGGAAACTGGGGAGGGGGTAATTCACCCCTCCACTTT
TRBV25-1	NA	NA	TRBJ2-7	CASSRTKQGYEQYF	TGTGCCAGCAGTAGGACGAAGCAGGGTTACGAGCAGTACTTC
TRBV4-1	NA	TRBD1	TRBJ2-5	CASSSPTGINQYF	TGCGCCAGCAGCTCCCCGACAGGGATTAACCAGTACTTC
TRBV6-6	NA	NA	TRBJ1-1	CASTRSNTEAFF	TGTGCCAGCACCAGGTCCAACACTGAAGCTTTCTTT
TRBV7-9	once	NA	TRBJ1-1	CASSKVQGATEAFF	TGTGCCAGCAGCAAAGTACAAGGGGCAACTGAAGCTTTCTTT
TRBV15	NA	TRBD1	TRBJ2-3	CATRDRGPDTQYF	TGTGCCACCAGGGACAGGGGGCCAGATACGCAGTATTTT
TRBV9	NA	NA	TRBJ2-7	CASSPSIKRSSYEQYF	TGTGCCAGCAGCCCCAGTATTAAGAGGTCCTCCTACGAGCAGTACTTC
TRBV2	NA	NA	TRBJ1-5	CASGRGVPQHF	TGTGCCAGCGGACGGGGGGTGCCCCAGCATTTT
TRBV6-6	once	TRBD1	TRBJ2-4	CASSQPRTGLNIQYF	TGTGCCAGCAGTCAACCGAGGACAGGGTTAAACATTCAGTACTTC
TRBV27	NA	TRBD1	TRBJ1-6	CASSSGQGNSPLHF	TGTGCCAGCAGTTCCGGACAGGGGAACTCACCCCTCCACTTT
TRBV5-8	NA	NA	TRBJ2-7	CASSLAGGAPYEQYF	TGTGCCAGCAGCTTGGCTGGGGGAGCCCCCTACGAGCAGTACTTC
TRBV10-3	NA	TRBD1	TRBJ1-5	CAISDPGTGYESSVAYQPQHF	TGTGCCATCAGTGATCCGGGGACAGGGTACGAATCTAGCGTGGCCTATCAGCCCCAGCATTTT
TRBV5-3	NA	TRBD2	TRBJ2-3	CARSKTSGGALDTQYF	TGTGCCAGAAGCAAGACTAGCGGGGGGGCCTTAGATACGCAGTATTTT
TRBV5-5	NA	NA	TRBJ1-5	CASSLEVINQPQHF	TGTGCCAGCAGCTTGGAGGTGATCAATCAGCCCCAGCATTTT